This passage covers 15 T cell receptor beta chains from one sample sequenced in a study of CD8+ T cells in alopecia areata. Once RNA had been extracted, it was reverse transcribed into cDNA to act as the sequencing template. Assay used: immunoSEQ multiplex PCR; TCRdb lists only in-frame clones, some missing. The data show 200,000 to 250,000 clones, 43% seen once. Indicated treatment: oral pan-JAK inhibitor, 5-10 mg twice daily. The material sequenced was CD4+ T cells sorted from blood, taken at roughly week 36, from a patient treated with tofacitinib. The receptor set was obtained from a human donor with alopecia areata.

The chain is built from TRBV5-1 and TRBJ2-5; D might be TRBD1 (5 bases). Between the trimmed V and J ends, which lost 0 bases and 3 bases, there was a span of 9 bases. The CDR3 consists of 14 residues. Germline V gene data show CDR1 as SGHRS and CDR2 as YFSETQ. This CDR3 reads CASSLAPGKETQYF. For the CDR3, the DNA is TGCGCCAGCAGCTTGGCTCCAGGGAAAGAGACCCAGTACTTC.

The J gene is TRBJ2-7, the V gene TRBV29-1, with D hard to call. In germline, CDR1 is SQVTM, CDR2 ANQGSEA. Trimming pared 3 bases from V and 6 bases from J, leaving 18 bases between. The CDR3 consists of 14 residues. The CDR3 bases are TGCAGCGTTGATAGGAGTGGGCGGTTTCCCGAGCAGTACTTC. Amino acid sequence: CSVDRSGRFPEQYF.

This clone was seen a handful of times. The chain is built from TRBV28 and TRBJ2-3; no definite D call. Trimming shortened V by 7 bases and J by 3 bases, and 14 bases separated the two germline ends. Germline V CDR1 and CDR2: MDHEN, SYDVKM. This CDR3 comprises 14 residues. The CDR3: CASTLDPGTDTQYF. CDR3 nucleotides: TGTGCCAGCACCCTGGACCCTGGGACAGATACGCAGTATTTT.

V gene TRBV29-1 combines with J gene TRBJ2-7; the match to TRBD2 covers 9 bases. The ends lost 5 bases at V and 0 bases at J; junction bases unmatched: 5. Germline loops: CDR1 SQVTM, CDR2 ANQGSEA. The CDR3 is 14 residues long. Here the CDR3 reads CSVLAGVSSYEQYF. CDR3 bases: TGCAGCGTTTTAGCGGGAGTGAGCTCCTACGAGCAGTACTTC.

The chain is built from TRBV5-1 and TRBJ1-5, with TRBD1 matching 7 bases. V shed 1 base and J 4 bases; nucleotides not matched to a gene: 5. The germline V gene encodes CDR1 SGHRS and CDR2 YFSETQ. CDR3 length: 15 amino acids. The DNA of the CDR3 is TGCGCCAGCAGCTTGAACAGGGGTCCTAATCAGCCCCAGCATTTT. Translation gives CASSLNRGPNQPQHF.

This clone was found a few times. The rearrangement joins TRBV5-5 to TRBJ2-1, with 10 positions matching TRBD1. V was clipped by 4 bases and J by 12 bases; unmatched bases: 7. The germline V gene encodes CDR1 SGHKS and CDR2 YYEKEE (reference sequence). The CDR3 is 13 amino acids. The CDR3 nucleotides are TGTGCCAGCAGCACGGGACAGGGGTTCGGGCAGTTCTTC. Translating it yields CASSTGQGFGQFF.

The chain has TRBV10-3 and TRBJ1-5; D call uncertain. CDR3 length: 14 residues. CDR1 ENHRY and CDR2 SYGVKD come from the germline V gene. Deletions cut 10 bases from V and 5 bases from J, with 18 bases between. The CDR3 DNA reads TGTGCCACTAGGCCCAGGACCGCAGATCAGCCCCAGCATTTT. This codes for CATRPRTADQPQHF.

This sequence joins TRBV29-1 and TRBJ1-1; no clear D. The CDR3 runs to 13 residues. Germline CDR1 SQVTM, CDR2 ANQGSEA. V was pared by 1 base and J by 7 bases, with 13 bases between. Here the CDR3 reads CSVEVTAGIEAFF. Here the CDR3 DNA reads TGCAGCGTTGAAGTGACGGCGGGGATTGAAGCTTTCTTT.

CDR3 residues: CAWSVRGAVAVGTQYF. The CDR3 bases are TGTGCCTGGAGTGTACGAGGCGCCGTGGCGGTTGGGACCCAGTACTTC. The chain recombines TRBV30 with TRBJ2-5; no clear D. Germline-derived CDR1 and CDR2 are GTSNPN and SVGIG (reference sequence). CDR3 length: 16 residues. V gave up 0 bases and J gave up 7 bases, with 21 bases separating them.

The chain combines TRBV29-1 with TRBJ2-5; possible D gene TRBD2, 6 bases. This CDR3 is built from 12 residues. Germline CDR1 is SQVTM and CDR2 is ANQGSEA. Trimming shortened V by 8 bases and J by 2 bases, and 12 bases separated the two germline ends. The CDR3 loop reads CSSLRDQETQYF. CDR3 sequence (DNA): TGCAGCTCCCTGCGGGATCAAGAGACCCAGTACTTC.

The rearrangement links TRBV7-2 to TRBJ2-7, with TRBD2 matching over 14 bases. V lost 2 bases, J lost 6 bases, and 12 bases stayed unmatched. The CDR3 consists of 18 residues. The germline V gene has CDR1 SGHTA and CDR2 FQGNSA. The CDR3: CASSLSGTSGGATSEQYF. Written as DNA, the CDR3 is TGTGCCAGCAGCTTATCCGGGACTAGCGGGGGTGCCACCTCCGAGCAGTACTTC.

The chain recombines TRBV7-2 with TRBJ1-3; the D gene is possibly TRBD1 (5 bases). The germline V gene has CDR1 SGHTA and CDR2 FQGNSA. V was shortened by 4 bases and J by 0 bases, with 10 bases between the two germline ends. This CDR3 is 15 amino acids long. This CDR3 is CASSWGGSSGNTIYF. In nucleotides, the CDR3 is TGTGCCAGCAGCTGGGGGGGGAGCTCTGGAAACACCATATATTTT.

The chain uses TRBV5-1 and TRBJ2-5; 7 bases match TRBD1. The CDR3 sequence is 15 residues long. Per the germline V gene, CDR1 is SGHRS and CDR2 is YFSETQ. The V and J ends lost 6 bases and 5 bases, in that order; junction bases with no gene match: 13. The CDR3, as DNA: TGCGCCAGCACCAGGAGACAGGGCTTAGGGGAGACCCAGTACTTC. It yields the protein CASTRRQGLGETQYF.

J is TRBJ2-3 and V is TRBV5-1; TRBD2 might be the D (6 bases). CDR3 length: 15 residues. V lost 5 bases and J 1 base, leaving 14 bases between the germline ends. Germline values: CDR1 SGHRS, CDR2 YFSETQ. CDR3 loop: CASRSRVAGTDTQYF. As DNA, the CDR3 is TGCGCCAGCAGATCGAGAGTAGCGGGCACAGATACGCAGTATTTT.

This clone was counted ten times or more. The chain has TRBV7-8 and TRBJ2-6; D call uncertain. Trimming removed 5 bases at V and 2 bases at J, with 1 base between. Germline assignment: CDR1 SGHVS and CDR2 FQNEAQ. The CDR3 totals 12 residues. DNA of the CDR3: TGTGCCAGCAGCCCTGGGGCCAACGTCCTGACTTTC. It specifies CASSPGANVLTF.